This note documents a single T cell receptor beta chain sequence. PCR employed 60 Vbeta and 13 Jbeta primers. Some clones are missing from TCRdb's copy, which holds only in-frame ones; the method was immunoSEQ multiplex PCR. The sample yields 85,000 to 100,000 clones, 64% seen once. The sample belongs to a study of cytomegalovirus exposure and HLA in healthy donors. Trimming stripped 0 bases from V and 6 bases from J, with 12 bases between. Per germline, CDR1 MNHNY and CDR2 SVGAGI (reference sequence). This CDR3 has 14 amino acids. Sample: PBMCs. The chain has TRBV6-6 and TRBJ2-7, with D unresolved. This clonotype originated in a human donor in good health. CDR3 protein: CASSYSKPSPEQYF. CDR3 DNA: TGTGCCAGCAGTTACTCGAAGCCTTCGCCCGAGCAGTACTTC.